These 32 T cell receptor beta chains originate from one sample sequenced in a study of T-cell memory formation after mild COVID-19 (dated by TCRdb to 2020 to 2023). Library generation was performed with 5' RACE. Instrument on record: Illumina NovaSeq 6000. The public reads were quality trimmed at Q25 with fastp and then assembled into clones with MiXCR by TCRdb, keeping productive beta chains. Identical CDR3 proteins give one entry, which carries the most common genes and DNA. The table for this sample lists about 470,000 distinct CDR3 sequences; nearly 25% of them were counted only once. The top ten hold around an eighth of the sample. The material sequenced was PBMCs or a T cell subset sorted from them (not recorded which). The receptor source for this set is an adult woman who had mild COVID-19 (a few samples of this study predate the infection). The sample titles of this study are shuffled in the database, so cell type and time point are left out; the donor was told from shared clones.

The chain joins TRBV7-8 to TRBJ2-7; 7 nucleotides agree with TRBD1. In germline, CDR1 is SGHVS, CDR2 FQNEAQ. The CDR3 is 15 amino acids. V was pared by 3 bases and J by 0 bases, with 5 bases of the junction left unmatched. As DNA, the CDR3 is TGTGCCAGCAGCTTGGGACAGATAACCTCCTACGAGCAGTACTTC. It specifies CASSLGQITSYEQYF.

The J gene is TRBJ1-3, the V gene TRBV14; D uncertain. V lost 4 bases and J 0 bases, leaving 10 bases between the germline ends. There are 15 residues in the CDR3. In germline, CDR1 is SGHDN, CDR2 FVKESK. CDR3 nucleotide sequence: TGTGCCAGCAGCCCCGCCGGCTACTCTGGAAACACCATATATTTT. It is translated as CASSPAGYSGNTIYF.

The chain couples TRBV4-1 to TRBJ2-7, with 8 bases identical to TRBD1. The CDR3 runs to 15 residues. The V gene's germline CDR1 is MGHRA and CDR2 YSYEKL. J was trimmed by 4 bases and V by 2 bases; bases with no gene match: 7. The DNA for the CDR3 is TGCGCCAGCAGCCAAAGGACAGGGTGGTTATACGAGCAGTACTTC. Amino acid sequence: CASSQRTGWLYEQYF.

This clonotype was recorded once. Relative to the germline gene, one junction end is altered; a read error may explain this. The chain links TRBV25-1 to TRBJ2-1; 9 bases match TRBD1. CDR3 size: 15 residues. The germline CDR1 and CDR2 sequences are MGHDK and SYGVNS. The CDR3 sequence is CDSSGGQGPYNEQFF. The CDR3 coding sequence is TGTGACAGCAGTGGGGGACAGGGACCGTACAATGAGCAGTTCTTC.

The rearrangement links TRBV5-4 to TRBJ2-5; possible D gene TRBD2, 6 bases. In germline, CDR1 is SGHNT, CDR2 YYREEE (reference sequence). There are 13 residues in the CDR3. With 3 bases removed from V and 2 bases from J, the gap between germline ends came to 8 bases. This CDR3 reads CASSWTTQETQYF. The CDR3 nucleotides read TGTGCCAGCAGCTGGACTACGCAAGAGACCCAGTACTTC.

CDR3 sequence: CASRWTDADTQYF. The CDR3 DNA reads TGTGCCAGCAGGTGGACAGACGCAGATACGCAGTATTTT. The chain has TRBV5-6 and TRBJ2-3, with a tentative D call TRBD1 (6 bases). The CDR3 extends over 13 amino acids. The V end was cut by 5 bases, the J end by 4 bases, with 11 bases between. The germline V gene encodes CDR1 SGHDT and CDR2 YYEEEE.

This clonotype was seen more than once but under ten times. V and J are TRBV20-1 and TRBJ2-1; D is ambiguous. The CDR3 is 14 amino acids. The V gene's germline CDR1 is DFQATT and CDR2 SNEGSKA (reference sequence). The V gene lost 7 bases and the J gene lost 6 bases, with 19 bases spanning the gap. CDR3 DNA: TGCAGTGTGACTTCCCTAGAGGTGCCCAATGAGCAGTTCTTC. Residues: CSVTSLEVPNEQFF.

This clonotype was picked up a small number of times. The CDR3 DNA sequence: TGCGCCAGCAGCCGGGTGTATCCGACCCGACAGATCAATCAGCCCCAGCATTTT. This encodes CASSRVYPTRQINQPQHF. This chain connects TRBV4-1 to TRBJ1-5; D is perhaps TRBD1 (5 bases). The CDR3 extends over 18 amino acids. CDR1 is MGHRA, CDR2 YSYEKL, per germline. Trimming stripped 4 bases from V and 3 bases from J, with 22 bases between.

Of note for this clonotype: One end of the junction does not line up with germline, which may come from a read error. The CDR3: CASSPQRELFF. CDR3 DNA sequence: TGTGCCAGCAGCCCCCAGCGGGAGCTGTTCTTC. This chain joins TRBV14 and TRBJ2-1; TRBD2 agrees at 8 bases. Per germline, CDR1 SGHDN and CDR2 FVKESK. This CDR3 contains 11 residues.

This clonotype was picked up a small number of times. The chain joins TRBV5-1 to TRBJ2-1; D gene unclear. This CDR3 comprises 14 residues. Per germline, CDR1 SGHRS and CDR2 YFSETQ. V lost 4 bases to trimming and J lost 7 bases, with 15 bases between them. The CDR3 region has the DNA TGCGCCAGCAGCGCCGGTGGGCCCGGAAATGAGCAGTTCTTC. Translating it yields CASSAGGPGNEQFF.

The V call is TRBV12-3 or TRBV12-4, the J call TRBJ2-6; either TRBD1 or TRBD2 may supply D (5 bases each). V shed 6 bases and J shed 0 bases, with 12 bases lying between them. CDR3 length equals 16 residues. CDR3: CASSPGRYSGANVLTF. The CDR3 coding sequence is TGTGCCAGCAGCCCGGGACGGTACTCTGGGGCCAACGTCCTGACTTTC.

The chain couples TRBV4-3 to TRBJ2-7; 7 bases match TRBD2. V trimming: 0 bases; J trimming: 6 bases; junction bases outside the gene matches: 2. Germline V CDR1 and CDR2: LGHNA, YSLEER. The CDR3 consists of 13 residues. In nucleotides, the CDR3 is TGCGCCAGCAGCCAAGAGGGAGGGAGCGAGCAGTACTTC. This encodes CASSQEGGSEQYF.

This clonotype was seen only a few times. The chain couples TRBV15 to TRBJ2-1; no definite D call. The CDR3 runs 12 residues. The V and J ends lost 5 bases and 9 bases respectively, with 11 bases between them. The germline V gene has CDR1 LNHNV and CDR2 YYDKDF (reference sequence). The CDR3 nucleotides are TGTGCCACCAGCGGGTACTTGGGTGAGCAGTTCTTC. Translation gives CATSGYLGEQFF.

This clonotype was seen a few times. The genes are TRBV27 and TRBJ2-2; 9 nucleotides align to TRBD1. V shed 3 bases and J 6 bases; nucleotides not matched to a gene: 8. Germline values: CDR1 MNHEY, CDR2 SMNVEV (reference sequence). This CDR3 contains 16 residues. The CDR3 DNA reads TGTGCCAGCAGTTTTGGGACAGGGAATCTCGCCGGGGAGCTGTTTTTT. Its protein is CASSFGTGNLAGELFF.

The rearrangement links TRBV5-1 to TRBJ2-5; TRBD1 is a possible D gene (5 bases). Germline V gene lookup returns CDR1 SGHRS and CDR2 YFSETQ. The CDR3 contains 16 residues. V was pared by 4 bases and J by 2 bases, with 18 bases between. Here the CDR3 reads CASSQGLGSGQETQYF. The CDR3 nucleotides read TGCGCCAGCAGCCAGGGATTAGGGTCGGGTCAAGAGACCCAGTACTTC.

The J gene is TRBJ2-2, the V gene TRBV4-2; 7 positions match TRBD2. The CDR3 runs 15 residues. With 1 base clipped from V and 5 bases from J, the junction kept 4 bases outside the gene matches. The V gene's germline CDR1 is LGHNA and CDR2 YNFKEQ. CDR3 sequence (DNA): TGTGCCAGCAGCCAAGGCGGGGGTTCGACCGGGGAGCTGTTTTTT. Translation gives CASSQGGGSTGELFF.

J is TRBJ2-7 and V is TRBV19; 10 bases match TRBD2. This CDR3 has 15 amino acids. The junction had 9 bases not matched to a gene; V was cut back by 7 bases and J by 3 bases. CDR1 and CDR2 from the germline V gene are LNHDA and SQIVND (reference sequence). In DNA, the CDR3 is TGTGCCAGTACGCCTAGCGGGAGCGCCCGCTACGAGCAGTACTTC. Its protein is CASTPSGSARYEQYF.

This clonotype was counted only a few times. The rearrangement links TRBV5-1 to TRBJ1-1; D is ambiguous. Germline-derived CDR1 and CDR2 are SGHRS and YFSETQ. Trimming removed 0 bases at V and 11 bases at J, with 14 bases between. The CDR3 extends over 13 amino acids. Written as DNA, the CDR3 is TGCGCCAGCAGCTTGGAGACACTCAGGAAGGCTTTCTTT. This codes for CASSLETLRKAFF.

The chain employs TRBV3-1 and TRBJ2-1, with D hard to call. Germline lookup yields CDR1 LGHDT and CDR2 YNNKEL (reference sequence). Trimming took off 0 bases at V and 4 bases at J, with 7 bases between the two ends. This CDR3 is built from 14 residues. The CDR3 is CASSQESGYNEQFF. For the CDR3, the DNA is TGTGCCAGCAGCCAAGAGTCGGGTTACAATGAGCAGTTCTTC.

The table lists this clonotype with a few counts. The DNA of the CDR3 is TGTGCCAGCAGCCAAGATCCGGGACTAGCGGCATACAATGAGCAGTTCTTC. Residues: CASSQDPGLAAYNEQFF. The J gene is TRBJ2-1, the V gene TRBV14; 11 nucleotides agree with TRBD2. Trimming at V came to 0 bases and at J to 4 bases, leaving 5 bases not matched to a gene. Germline CDR1 is SGHDN and CDR2 is FVKESK. The CDR3 sequence is 17 residues long.

The chain uses TRBV5-1 and TRBJ1-4; D call uncertain. This CDR3 region has 15 residues. Looked up from germline, CDR1 is SGHRS and CDR2 is YFSETQ. Trimming took off 1 base at V and 8 bases at J, with 15 bases between the two ends. CDR3 nucleotides: TGCGCCAGCAGCTTGATCGGAGTCATGGGAGAAAAACTGTTTTTT. Its protein is CASSLIGVMGEKLFF.

This chain joins TRBV7-3 and TRBJ2-3; D possibly corresponds to TRBD2 (6 bases). V lost 5 bases and J lost 11, with 20 bases in between. The CDR3 is 14 amino acids. In germline, CDR1 is SGHTA, CDR2 FQGTGA. The CDR3 loop is CASSPGGGTFGQYF. The CDR3 nucleotides read TGTGCCAGCAGCCCTGGTGGGGGGACTTTTGGGCAGTATTTT.

The V gene is TRBV30, the J gene TRBJ2-1; 7 nucleotides match TRBD2. The germline CDR1 and CDR2 sequences are GTSNPN and SVGIG (reference sequence). The CDR3 extends over 18 amino acids. The junction had 18 bases not matched to a gene; V was cut back by 2 bases and J by 5 bases. The CDR3 region has the DNA TGTGCCTGGAGTCCGAGAAGATGGGAGCTAGCGGTTAACAATGAGCAGTTCTTC. Protein sequence: CAWSPRRWELAVNNEQFF.

The V call is TRBV19, the J call TRBJ2-5; D call uncertain. The CDR3 consists of 13 residues. V was pared by 5 bases and J by 5 bases, with 12 bases between. The germline gives CDR1 LNHDA, CDR2 SQIVND (reference sequence). The CDR3 bases are TGTGCCAGTAGTGACACCTATACGGAGACCCAGTACTTC. It is translated as CASSDTYTETQYF.

This clonotype has just a few counts. The chain employs TRBV4-3 and TRBJ2-5; D tentatively reads TRBD1 or TRBD2 (5 bases each). Trimming took 1 base from V and 5 from J, leaving 26 bases between them. Germline V gene lookup returns CDR1 LGHNA and CDR2 YSLEER. The CDR3 runs to 19 residues. The CDR3 DNA follows: TGCGCCAGCAGCCAAGCTTCCTGTTGCTGCGAGGGACCCAGGGAGACCCAGTACTTC. Amino acids: CASSQASCCCEGPRETQYF.

This chain uses TRBV27 with TRBJ1-5; D remains unclear. The V end was cut by 6 bases, the J end by 4 bases, with 16 bases between. Germline lookup yields CDR1 MNHEY and CDR2 SMNVEV (reference sequence). This CDR3 has 15 amino acids. The CDR3 spells CASRLTALLNQPQHF. CDR3 in DNA: TGTGCCAGCAGACTTACAGCGCTACTAAATCAGCCCCAGCATTTT.

The table lists this clonotype with many counts. CDR3 nucleotides: TGCGCCAGCAGTCCGAGCGGGAGTAGCAATGAGCAGTTCTTC. Amino acid sequence: CASSPSGSSNEQFF. The chain joins TRBV5-1 to TRBJ2-1; 8 nucleotides line up with TRBD2. Losses at the gene ends were 5 bases for V and 6 bases for J; bases not matched to a gene: 7. Germline V lookup: CDR1 SGHRS, CDR2 YFSETQ. The CDR3 has 14 residues.

This clonotype was seen only a few times. The rearrangement joins TRBV30 to TRBJ2-5; 9 bases agree with TRBD2. The CDR3 is 15 amino acids. V lost 0 bases to trimming and J lost 2 bases; unmatched junction nucleotides: 4. In germline, CDR1 is GTSNPN, CDR2 SVGIG (reference sequence). The CDR3 protein is CAWSVTSGPQETQYF. The CDR3 DNA reads as TGTGCCTGGAGTGTAACTAGCGGGCCGCAAGAGACCCAGTACTTC.

The table lists this clonotype with a count of one. V and J are TRBV6-6 and TRBJ2-3; 11 bases align to TRBD2. With 6 bases clipped from V and 1 base from J, the junction kept 6 bases outside the gene matches. The CDR3 loop spans 16 amino acids. Germline CDR1 MNHNY, CDR2 SVGAGI (reference sequence). The DNA of the CDR3 is TGTGCCAGCAGCAATAGCGGGGGGGCGCGCACAGATACGCAGTATTTT. Amino acid sequence: CASSNSGGARTDTQYF.

This chain links TRBV4-3 with TRBJ1-2; possible D gene TRBD1, 5 bases. Trimming shortened V by 1 base and J by 3 bases, and 9 bases separated the two germline ends. Germline V gene sequence: CDR1 LGHNA, CDR2 YSLEER. This CDR3 has 14 residues. In nucleotides, the CDR3 is TGCGCCAGCAGCCAAGGGGACGGAGACTATGGCTACACCTTC. It encodes CASSQGDGDYGYTF.

The chain carries TRBV3-1 and TRBJ1-3; D unclear. The CDR3 runs 13 residues. With 0 bases removed from V and 4 bases from J, the gap between germline ends came to 4 bases. Germline values: CDR1 LGHDT, CDR2 YNNKEL (reference sequence). CDR3 amino acids: CASSQEYGNTIYF. The CDR3 DNA is TGTGCCAGCAGCCAAGAATACGGAAACACCATATATTTT.

This clonotype was found a few times. J is TRBJ2-7 and V is TRBV9; 8 bases align to TRBD1. After removal of 3 bases from V and 3 bases from J, the junction contained 2 bases not matched to a gene. The CDR3 runs to 13 residues. Germline CDR1 and CDR2: SGDLS and YYNGEE. The CDR3 coding sequence is TGTGCCAGCAGCGCCGGGACAGGCTACGAGCAGTACTTC. This gives the protein CASSAGTGYEQYF.